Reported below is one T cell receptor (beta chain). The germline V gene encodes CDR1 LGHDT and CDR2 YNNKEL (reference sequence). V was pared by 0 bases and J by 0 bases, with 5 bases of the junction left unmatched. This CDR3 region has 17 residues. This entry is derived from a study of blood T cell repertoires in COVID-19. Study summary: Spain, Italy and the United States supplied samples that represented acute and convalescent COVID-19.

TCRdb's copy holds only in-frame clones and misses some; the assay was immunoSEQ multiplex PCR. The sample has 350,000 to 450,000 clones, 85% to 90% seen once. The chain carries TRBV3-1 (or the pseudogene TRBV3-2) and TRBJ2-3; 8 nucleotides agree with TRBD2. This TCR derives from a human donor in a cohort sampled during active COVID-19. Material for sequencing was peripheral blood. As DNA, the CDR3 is TGTGCCAGCAGCCAAGATGTCCTAGCGGGTAGCACAGATACGCAGTATTTT. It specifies CASSQDVLAGSTDTQYF.